The rows below give T cell receptor beta chains drawn from one sample of a study of T cell repertoires in cytomegalovirus infection. TCRdb reprocessed the reads via MiXCR and lists one record per CDR3 protein. The sample lists around 270,000 distinct CDR3 sequences; over 8% were seen once. Sequences were obtained from PBMCs. The source of these receptors is a human donor in good health (CMV status not recorded). Some clones in this sample may be carry-over from other donors' samples. Each CDR3 is given with its conserved first and last residue. A D gene is named only where the DNA matches it firmly. Some rows mark clone size as missing; the rest say once, few, many or name a class of expanded clone.

NA | TRBJ2-3 | TRBV7-2 | many | TGTGCCAGCAGGCCTGCCGCAGATACGCAGTATTTT | CASRPAADTQYF
NA | TRBJ1-2 | TRBV25-1 | few | TGTGCCAGCAGTGAGCCCGGAGACCTAAAAGGCTACACCTTC | CASSEPGDLKGYTF
NA | TRBJ2-1 | TRBV19 | NA | TGTGCCAGTAGTATAGCATCCTACAATGAGCAGTTCTTC | CASSIASYNEQFF
TRBD2 | TRBJ2-2 | TRBV7-6 | many | TGTGCCAGCACCGCCGCACGCGGGGGGTTCACCGGGGAGCTGTTTTTT | CASTAARGGFTGELFF
NA | TRBJ1-6 | TRBV28 | NA | TGTGCCAGCAGGGGCGTAGATAATTCACCCCTCCACTTT | CASRGVDNSPLHF
NA | TRBJ1-5 | TRBV7-2 | many | TGTGCCAGCAGCTTGGGGGACATTCCTTATAGCAATCAGCCCCAGCATTTT | CASSLGDIPYSNQPQHF
TRBD2 | TRBJ2-1 | TRBV6-2/TRBV6-3 | many | TGTGCCAGCACTCCCTGGGAGCGGGGGGACCTAAATGAGCAGTTCTTC | CASTPWERGDLNEQFF
TRBD1 | TRBJ1-6 | TRBV5-4 | many | TGTGCCAGCAGCTTGACAGGGGGTTTCTCCTATAATTCACCCCTCCACTTT | CASSLTGGFSYNSPLHF
NA | TRBJ1-6 | TRBV5-6 | NA | TGTGCCAGCAGCCCCGGACCCCTGAATTCACCCCTCCACTTT | CASSPGPLNSPLHF
TRBD1 | TRBJ2-7 | TRBV6-2/TRBV6-3 | few | TGTGCCAGCAGTATTACAGGGGCTACCTACGAGCAGTACTTC | CASSITGATYEQYF
TRBD2 | TRBJ2-3 | TRBV7-2 | many | TGTGCCAGCAGCCGACTCCCGCGGGAGGGGAATACGCAGTATTTT | CASSRLPREGNTQYF
NA | TRBJ1-1 | TRBV28 | many | TGTGCCAGCAGTTTCGATAAAGCTTTCTTT | CASSFDKAFF
NA | TRBJ2-1 | TRBV7-9 | few | TGTGCCAGCAGCGGTATCCAGGACCCCCGTCTGGCCAATGAGCAGTTCTTC | CASSGIQDPRLANEQFF
NA | TRBJ1-6 | TRBV29-1 | few | TGCAGCGTTGAGTCCGATGGGGCAGGGAGCCCCCTCCACTTT | CSVESDGAGSPLHF
TRBD2 | TRBJ2-1 | TRBV7-2 | many | TGTGCCAGCAGTGGGGGAGTGGGCGGACTAGTTAAGTTCTTC | CASSGGVGGLVKFF
TRBD1 | TRBJ2-2 | TRBV12-3/TRBV12-4 | medium-sized | TGTGCCAGCAGTATTATGACAGGGTTTTCCGGGGAGCTGTTTTTT | CASSIMTGFSGELFF
NA | TRBJ1-1 | TRBV29-1 | many | TGCAGCGTTGCGGAGGGGCTGCGCACTGAAGCTTTCTTT | CSVAEGLRTEAFF
TRBD2 | TRBJ2-3 | TRBV7-6 | many | TGTGCCAGCAGCTTAGCGAGGGGGACTAGCGGGACGAGCGCAGATACGCAGTATTTT | CASSLARGTSGTSADTQYF
NA | TRBJ2-5 | TRBV7-8 | many | TGTGCCAGCAGCTATCAAGAGACCCAGTACTTC | CASSYQETQYF
NA | TRBJ1-2 | TRBV7-2 | many | TGTGCCAGCAGCCTCAGCGGGGGGGACTATGGCTACACCTTC | CASSLSGGDYGYTF
NA | TRBJ2-7 | TRBV7-9 | many | TGTGCCAGCAGCTTAGCGCAGCGGGCCCCCTACGAGCAGTACTTC | CASSLAQRAPYEQYF
TRBD1 | TRBJ2-7 | TRBV2 | few | TGTGCCAGCCAATGGGACAGTAGCTCCTACGAGCAGTACTTC | CASQWDSSSYEQYF
TRBD1 | TRBJ2-5 | TRBV12-3/TRBV12-4 | many | TGTGCCAGCAGTCTCGGACAGGGGGTGAAGACCCAGTACTTC | CASSLGQGVKTQYF
TRBD2 | TRBJ2-1 | TRBV6-2/TRBV6-3 | many | TGTGCCAGCAGTTACGAGGGACTAGCACTCAAGGGCTCCTACAATGAGCAGTTCTTC | CASSYEGLALKGSYNEQFF
NA | TRBJ2-4 | TRBV7-2 | many | TGTGCCAGCAGCTCCCCGACGGTAGCCAAAAACATTCAGTACTTC | CASSSPTVAKNIQYF
TRBD2 | TRBJ2-2 | TRBV7-8 | many | TGTGCCAGCAGCTCCCGACTAGCGGGAGGTTCAAACACCGGGGAGCTGTTTTTT | CASSSRLAGGSNTGELFF
NA | TRBJ2-6 | TRBV29-1 | NA | TGCAGCGTTCCTAGTTACTCTGGGGCCAACGTCCTGACTTTC | CSVPSYSGANVLTF
NA | TRBJ2-2 | TRBV7-8 | many | TGTGCCAGCAGCTTAGGAACGTCGGCCCTCTTGGAGCTGTTTTTT | CASSLGTSALLELFF
TRBD2 | TRBJ2-1 | TRBV6-1 | NA | TGTGCCAGCAGTACCCTGGGACTAGCGGGAGGGCATAGTGAGCAGTTCTTC | CASSTLGLAGGHSEQFF
TRBD1 | TRBJ1-3 | TRBV7-2 | many | TGTGCCAGCAGCCCCCAACCGGGACAGGGTGGAAACACCATATATTTT | CASSPQPGQGGNTIYF
TRBD1 | TRBJ1-6 | TRBV12-3/TRBV12-4 | NA | TGTGCCAGCAGCAAGGGACAGGGGAAAAATAATTCACCCCTCCACTTT | CASSKGQGKNNSPLHF
NA | TRBJ2-2 | TRBV2 | NA | TGTGCCAGCAGTGAATGGCAGGCCGCCACCGGGGAGCTGTTTTTT | CASSEWQAATGELFF
TRBD2 | TRBJ2-1 | TRBV7-2 | many | TGTGCCAGCACCAGACTAGCGGGAGATGAGCAGTTCTTC | CASTRLAGDEQFF
TRBD1 | TRBJ2-1 | TRBV29-1 | NA | TGCAGCGTTGATAGAGCAGGGGGCTTTTCCTACAATGAGCAGTTCTTC | CSVDRAGGFSYNEQFF
NA | TRBJ2-3 | TRBV7-9 | many | TGTGCCAGCAGCCTATTGGACGGAGATACGCAGTATTTT | CASSLLDGDTQYF
TRBD2 | TRBJ2-3 | TRBV7-9 | many | TGTGCCAGCACACCAACTAGCGGGGGGGCCGGTGGCACAGATACGCAGTATTTT | CASTPTSGGAGGTDTQYF
TRBD1 | TRBJ1-2 | TRBV7-2 | many | TGTGCCAGCAGCTTAGCGCTAAAGAATACAGGGGCGAGAGGCTACACCTTC | CASSLALKNTGARGYTF
NA | TRBJ2-1 | TRBV20-1 | NA | TGCAGTGCTAGAGATATCCCTCCAGGTGTAACCTACAATGAGCAGTTCTTC | CSARDIPPGVTYNEQFF
TRBD1 | TRBJ1-6 | TRBV7-2 | many | TGTGCCAGCAGCCCGGACAGGGGGCTACCCTCACCCCTCCACTTT | CASSPDRGLPSPLHF
TRBD1 | TRBJ1-6 | TRBV7-2 | many | TGTGCCAGCAGCAGGACGACAGGGGGGGATTCACCCCTCCACTTT | CASSRTTGGDSPLHF